Sequencing of this T cell receptor (beta chain) was carried out in a study of metastatic and nonmetastatic thyroid tumors. At the level of the study: The study looked at repertoires side by side in blood and in tumor or nodule tissue from malignant and benign thyroid patients.

In the source study's methods: The study built a papillary thyroid cancer distant-metastasis classifier from CDR3 differences across clinicopathological groups. TCRdb re-called the PCR reads with MiXCR. What appears here as the V and J calls and clone size reflects TCRdb's work, not the paper's. The sample comprises some 33,000 clones, about 15% of which are singletons, and around 20% rests with the top ten. Every patient underwent thyroid surgery untreated. Trimming at V came to 1 base and at J to 1 base, leaving 5 bases not matched to a gene. This CDR3 comprises 17 residues. There are many counts of this clone. Its target is not known. The study, taken as a whole, reports: Reported TCR beta diversity, measured in blood and tumor, was significantly higher for malignant thyroid tumors than for benign nodules.

The sequenced sample consisted of blood. This chain connects TRBV12-3 or TRBV12-4 to TRBJ2-3; 10 nucleotides line up with TRBD2. This sequence was found in a male donor with papillary thyroid cancer or a benign thyroid nodule (not recorded which). Some clones in this sample may be carry-over from other donors' samples. CDR3: CASSLEREGSRTDTQYF. Written as DNA, the CDR3 is TGTGCCAGCAGTTTAGAGCGGGAGGGGTCACGCACAGATACGCAGTATTTT.